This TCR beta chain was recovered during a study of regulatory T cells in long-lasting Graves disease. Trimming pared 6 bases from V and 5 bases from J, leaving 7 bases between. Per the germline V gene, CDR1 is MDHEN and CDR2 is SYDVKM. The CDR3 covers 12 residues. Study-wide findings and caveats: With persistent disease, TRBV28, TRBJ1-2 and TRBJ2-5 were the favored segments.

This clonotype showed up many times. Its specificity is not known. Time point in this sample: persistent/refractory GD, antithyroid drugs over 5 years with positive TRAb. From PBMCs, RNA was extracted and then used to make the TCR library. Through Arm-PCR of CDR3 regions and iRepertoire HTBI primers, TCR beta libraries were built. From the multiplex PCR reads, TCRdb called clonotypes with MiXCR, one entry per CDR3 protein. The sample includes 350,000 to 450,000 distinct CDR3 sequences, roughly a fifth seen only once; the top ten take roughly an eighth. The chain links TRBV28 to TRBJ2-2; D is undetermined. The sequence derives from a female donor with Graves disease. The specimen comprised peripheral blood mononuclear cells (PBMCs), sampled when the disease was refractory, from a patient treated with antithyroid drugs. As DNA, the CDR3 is TGTGCCAGCAGAGGATCGACCGGGGAGCTGTTTTTT. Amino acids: CASRGSTGELFF.